This passage covers 27 T cell receptor beta chains from one sample sequenced in a study of Graves' ophthalmopathy and Graves' hyperthyroidism. The authors amplified TCR beta CDR3 regions from RNA transcripts. Scientists carried out first-round RT-PCR using HTBI primers and then a second-round multiplex PCR. MiXCR, applied by TCRdb to the multiplex PCR reads, yields one record per CDR3 protein. The table lists roughly 50,000 distinct CDR3 sequences, around 45% of them singletons. Sequencing was performed on peripheral blood. The receptors were gathered from an adult man with Graves' ophthalmopathy.

The rearrangement links TRBV3-1 to TRBJ1-3; tentatively, D is TRBD1 (5 bases). CDR3 length equals 15 residues. V was clipped by 1 base and J by 3 bases, with 10 bases between them. Germline CDR1 and CDR2: LGHDT and YNNKEL (reference sequence). CDR3 in amino acids: CASSQASGYGNTIYF. The CDR3 DNA sequence: TGTGCCAGCAGCCAAGCTTCAGGGTATGGAAACACCATATATTTT.

The chain couples TRBV5-4 to TRBJ2-7, with 8 positions matching TRBD2. This CDR3 contains 14 residues. Germline V gene sequence: CDR1 SGHNT, CDR2 YYREEE (reference sequence). After removal of 4 bases from V and 2 bases from J, the junction contained 5 bases not matched to a gene. Here the CDR3 DNA reads TGTGCCAGCAGCAAACCGGGACTAGCCTACGAGCAGTACTTC. Encoded protein: CASSKPGLAYEQYF. The variable domain in full, with the rest retrieved from reference TRBV5-4 and TRBJ2-7, is ETGVTQSPTHLIKTRGQQVTLRCSSQSGHNTVSWYQQALGQGPQFIFQYYREEENGRGNFPPRFSGLQFPNYSSELNVNALELDDSALYLCASSKPGLAYEQYFGPGTRLTVT.

This clonotype showed up many times. The genes are TRBV9 and TRBJ1-4, with D possibly TRBD1 on 6 matching bases. The CDR3 extends over 15 amino acids. The germline CDR1 and CDR2 sequences are SGDLS and YYNGEE. The V and J ends lost 0 bases and 7 bases respectively, with 13 bases between them. CDR3 bases: TGTGCCAGCAGCGTAGCAGAGGGGGTCACTGAAAAACTGTTTTTT. Protein sequence: CASSVAEGVTEKLFF. The variable domain in full, with the rest retrieved from reference TRBV9 and TRBJ1-4, is DSGVTQTPKHLITATGQRVTLRCSPRSGDLSVYWYQQSLDQGLQFLIQYYNGEERAKGNILERFSAQQFPDLHSELNLSSLELGDSALYFCASSVAEGVTEKLFFGSGTQLSVL.

The V gene is TRBV7-2, the J gene TRBJ2-5, with TRBD2 as a possible D gene (6 bases). The CDR3 spans 14 residues. Trimming cost V 5 bases and J 8 bases, with 18 bases left between them. Germline CDR1 SGHTA, CDR2 FQGNSA. The CDR3 sequence: CASSPGTGGNTQYF. DNA for the CDR3: TGTGCCAGCAGCCCCGGGACTGGCGGGAATACCCAGTACTTC.

The genes are TRBV25-1 and TRBJ2-1, with TRBD2 identical over 10 bases. The germline CDR1 and CDR2 sequences are MGHDK and SYGVNS. The CDR3 has 14 amino acids. Trimming cost V 6 bases and J 3 bases; bases outside gene matches: 2. The CDR3 protein is CASSGLADYNEQFF. In nucleotides, the CDR3 is TGTGCCAGCAGCGGACTAGCGGACTACAATGAGCAGTTCTTC.

The rearrangement uses TRBV29-1 and TRBJ1-4; maybe TRBD1 (6 bases). Trimming shortened V by 4 bases and J by 8 bases, and 14 bases separated the two germline ends. This CDR3 is built from 13 residues. Germline V gives CDR1 SQVTM, CDR2 ANQGSEA. CDR3 DNA: TGCAGCGTTGCTGGGGGGGCTTGGGAAAAACTGTTTTTT. This gives the protein CSVAGGAWEKLFF.

This clonotype was counted a single time. The V and J genes are TRBV7-3 and TRBJ2-2; 10 nucleotides align to TRBD1. Losses at the gene ends were 5 bases for V and 5 bases for J; bases not matched to a gene: 8. The germline gives CDR1 SGHTA, CDR2 FQGTGA. The CDR3 has 16 residues. The CDR3 bases are TGTGCCAGCAGCCTCCGGACAGGGGGGCGGACCGGGGAGCTGTTTTTT. This encodes CASSLRTGGRTGELFF.

The rearrangement uses TRBV20-1 and TRBJ2-7, with D possibly matching TRBD2 (6 bases). The CDR3 consists of 15 residues. CDR1 is DFQATT and CDR2 is SNEGSKA in the germline V gene (reference sequence). V lost 3 bases and J 3 bases, leaving 18 bases between the germline ends. CDR3 region: CSARGTPPVHYEQYF. The DNA of the CDR3 is TGCAGTGCTAGGGGGACTCCTCCTGTCCACTACGAGCAGTACTTC.

The chain joins TRBV20-1 to TRBJ2-5, with D perhaps TRBD1 (5 bases). Germline V gene sequence: CDR1 DFQATT, CDR2 SNEGSKA (reference sequence). Trimming shortened V by 4 bases and J by 1 base, and 10 bases separated the two germline ends. This CDR3 is 13 amino acids long. CDR3 sequence reads: CSATLRAQETQYF. The CDR3 bases are TGCAGTGCTACACTCAGGGCCCAAGAGACCCAGTACTTC.

V gene TRBV5-1 combines with J gene TRBJ2-1, with 8 bases matching TRBD2. V lost 2 bases and J lost 6; bases outside the gene matches: 7. Germline lookup yields CDR1 SGHRS and CDR2 YFSETQ. The CDR3 length is 15 residues. This CDR3 is CASSFPRTSFNEQFF. Written as DNA, the CDR3 is TGCGCCAGCAGCTTTCCAAGGACTAGCTTCAATGAGCAGTTCTTC. The variable domain in full, completed from reference TRBV5-1 and TRBJ2-1, reads KAGVTQTPRYLIKTRGQQVTLSCSPISGHRSVSWYQQTPGQGLQFLFEYFSETQRNKGNFPGRFSGRQFSNSRSEMNVSTLELGDSALYLCASSFPRTSFNEQFFGPGTRLTVL.

The chain employs TRBV4-3 and TRBJ2-2, with D perhaps matching TRBD1 (6 bases). The V and J ends lost 3 bases and 0 bases respectively, with 8 bases between them. Germline V CDR1 and CDR2: LGHNA, YSLEER. The CDR3 is 15 residues long. CDR3 amino acids: CASSQDSPNTGELFF. Written as DNA, the CDR3 is TGCGCCAGCAGCCAGGACAGTCCGAACACCGGGGAGCTGTTTTTT.

Concerning this clonotype: An end of the junction differs from the germline gene, which may be a read error. V and J are TRBV7-3 and TRBJ2-2; 7 bases agree with TRBD1. The CDR3 contains 15 residues. CDR1 and CDR2 from the germline V gene are SGHTA and FQGTGA. CDR3 loop: CAGSPRTGDTGELFF. In DNA, the CDR3 is TGTGCCGGCAGCCCCCGGACAGGAGACACCGGGGAGCTGTTTTTT.

This clonotype was detected once. The chain is built from TRBV19 and TRBJ2-6, with D tentatively TRBD1 (6 bases). V gave up 6 bases and J gave up 7 bases, with 13 bases separating them. The CDR3 loop spans 14 amino acids. Germline CDR1 is LNHDA and CDR2 is SQIVND (reference sequence). CDR3: CASSETGLANVLTF. The CDR3 nucleotides read TGTGCCAGTAGCGAAACAGGGCTCGCCAACGTCCTGACTTTC.

This clonotype was counted ten times or more. This chain links TRBV20-1 with TRBJ2-5; TRBD1 matches 9 bases. Looked up from germline, CDR1 is DFQATT and CDR2 is SNEGSKA (reference sequence). J lost 4 bases, V lost 6 bases, and 9 bases had no gene match. This CDR3 is 14 amino acids long. The CDR3 DNA is TGCAGTGCAGATACAGGGGGCAGTTTAGAGACCCAGTACTTC. Translation gives CSADTGGSLETQYF.

This clonotype has at least ten counts. The chain's CDR3 is CASGGYQFQETQYF. DNA of the CDR3: TGTGCCAGCGGGGGATACCAATTCCAAGAGACCCAGTACTTC. The chain uses TRBV6-1 and TRBJ2-5; D may be TRBD1 or TRBD2 (5 bases each). The V and J ends lost 8 bases and 1 base respectively, with 14 bases between them. Germline lookup yields CDR1 MNHNS and CDR2 SASEGT. This CDR3 has 14 amino acids.

The chain employs TRBV4-1 and TRBJ2-2; no definite D call. The CDR3 length is 14 residues. Germline lookup yields CDR1 MGHRA and CDR2 YSYEKL. The ends were cut back, 0 bases at V and 9 bases at J, with 11 bases in the middle. CDR3 loop: CASSQDLRLWELFF. Written as DNA, the CDR3 is TGCGCCAGCAGCCAAGATCTTAGGTTATGGGAGCTGTTTTTT.

This chain joins TRBV20-1 and TRBJ2-1; no clear D. The CDR3 runs to 14 residues. Between the trimmed V and J ends, which lost 0 bases and 4 bases, there was a span of 10 bases. Germline V gives CDR1 DFQATT, CDR2 SNEGSKA (reference sequence). The CDR3 nucleotides read TGCAGTGCTAGAGATCGATTGGAATACAATGAGCAGTTCTTC. Translated, it gives CSARDRLEYNEQFF.

In this sample, this clonotype turned up many times. V is TRBV20-1 and J is TRBJ2-5; TRBD1 or TRBD2 may be the D gene (5 bases each). V was cut by 5 bases and J by 14 bases, with 21 bases left in between. CDR1 and CDR2 from the germline V gene are DFQATT and SNEGSKA (reference sequence). The CDR3 is made up of 12 amino acids. The DNA of the CDR3 is TGCAGTGCTCGACCTATACCGGGACCCTTCTACTTC. It yields the protein CSARPIPGPFYF.

This clonotype was observed at least ten times. The chain couples TRBV20-1 to TRBJ2-2; D call uncertain. The CDR3 is 16 residues long. Trimming removed 0 bases at V and 0 bases at J, with 11 bases between. Germline values: CDR1 DFQATT, CDR2 SNEGSKA (reference sequence). DNA for the CDR3: TGCAGTGCTAGAGATCCCGGAACAGCGAACACCGGGGAGCTGTTTTTT. Translated, it gives CSARDPGTANTGELFF.

The rearrangement links TRBV7-6 to TRBJ2-1; TRBD1 matches 7 bases. CDR3 length equals 16 residues. V gave up 5 bases and J gave up 7 bases; unmatched junction bases: 14. From germline, CDR1 is SGHVS and CDR2 FNYEAQ. The CDR3 region is CASSATPGQRMNEQFF. CDR3 DNA: TGTGCCAGCAGCGCTACCCCGGGACAGAGGATGAATGAGCAGTTCTTC.

This clonotype was seen ten or more times. The chain uses TRBV11-2 and TRBJ1-1; 9 bases fit TRBD1. The CDR3 is made up of 16 amino acids. The germline V gene encodes CDR1 SGHAT and CDR2 FQNNGV. J lost 2 bases, V lost 5 bases, and 9 bases had no gene match. CDR3 loop: CASSQGQGLRNTEAFF. CDR3 DNA sequence: TGTGCCAGCAGCCAAGGACAGGGGCTGCGTAACACTGAAGCTTTCTTT.

This clonotype appeared once. V and J are TRBV5-6 and TRBJ1-1; 9 nucleotides match TRBD1. CDR1 and CDR2 from the germline V gene are SGHDT and YYEEEE. The CDR3 has 15 amino acids. With 0 bases clipped from V and 4 bases from J, the junction kept 4 bases outside the gene matches. The CDR3 DNA reads TGTGCCAGCAGCTTGGCTCCGGGACAGGGCACTGAAGCTTTCTTT. Residues: CASSLAPGQGTEAFF.

DNA of the CDR3: TGCGCCAGCAGCTTGGGGGGCGTTGGAACTGAAGCTTTCTTT. Its protein product is CASSLGGVGTEAFF. The chain links TRBV5-1 to TRBJ1-1, with a weak D call TRBD1 (5 bases). Germline V gene data show CDR1 as SGHRS and CDR2 as YFSETQ. The germline V and J ends were trimmed by 0 bases and 5 bases, with 11 bases remaining between them. The CDR3 loop spans 14 amino acids.

The table lists this clonotype with many counts. This chain joins TRBV6-5 and TRBJ2-5, with D possibly matching TRBD1 (5 bases). Between the trimmed V and J ends, which lost 5 bases and 5 bases, there was a span of 9 bases. CDR1 MNHEY and CDR2 SVGAGI come from the germline V gene. The CDR3 totals 12 residues. The CDR3 loop reads CASSQGGETQYF. The CDR3 DNA sequence: TGTGCCAGCAGTCAGGGCGGTGAGACCCAGTACTTC.

This clonotype has just a few counts. The chain has TRBV24-1 and TRBJ2-7; the D gene is possibly TRBD1 (6 bases). The CDR3 totals 11 residues. The germline V and J ends were trimmed by 6 bases and 7 bases, with 9 bases remaining between them. The germline V gene encodes CDR1 KGHDR and CDR2 SFDVKD. The CDR3 coding sequence is TGTGCCACCAGTCAGGGGAGTGAGCAGTACTTC. Protein product: CATSQGSEQYF.

This clonotype was seen repeatedly, ten times or more. The chain has TRBV20-1 and TRBJ2-1; TRBD1 agrees at 7 bases. The CDR3 spans 15 residues. The J segment lost 5 bases and the V segment lost 4 bases, leaving 11 bases of the junction unmatched. Germline V CDR1 and CDR2: DFQATT, SNEGSKA (reference sequence). This chain's CDR3 is CSATRLRGRNNEQFF. As DNA, the CDR3 is TGCAGTGCTACAAGGCTTAGGGGGCGGAACAATGAGCAGTTCTTC.

In its sample, this clonotype ranks as medium-sized. This chain joins TRBV20-1 and TRBJ2-3; no reliable D call. The V gene lost 4 bases and the J gene lost 0 bases, with 8 bases spanning the gap. The CDR3 spans 13 residues. Germline-derived CDR1 and CDR2 are DFQATT and SNEGSKA (reference sequence). This chain's CDR3 is CSANLMSTDTQYF. The CDR3 DNA follows: TGCAGTGCTAACCTCATGAGCACAGATACGCAGTATTTT.